The sequence of this T cell receptor (beta chain) was determined in a study of Graves' ophthalmopathy and Graves' hyperthyroidism. Study-wide points: Blood also held most thyroid clonotypes expanded above 0.001 frequency.

Remarks on this clonotype: Its antigen is undetermined.

Ophthalmopathy donors were characterized by moderate-to-severe activity, CAS of at least 3, NOSPECS of at least 4, and duration under 3 months. Patients were left out if they had other autoimmune diseases, uncontrolled infections, pregnancy or lactation. RNA transcripts were the template, and TCR beta CDR3 regions were amplified from them. HTBI-primed first-round RT-PCR preceded second-round multiplex PCR. Each CDR3 protein is one row after TCRdb ran MiXCR on the multiplex PCR reads. Of approximately 700,000 distinct CDR3 sequences detected, around 40% appear once; the ten largest clones hold roughly 45%. CDR3 size: 15 residues. The V gene lost 2 bases and the J gene lost 3 bases, with 11 bases spanning the gap. Germline-derived CDR1 and CDR2 are MGHDK and SYGVNS.

V is TRBV25-1 and J is TRBJ1-3, with TRBD1 as a possible D gene (5 bases). Sequencing was carried out using peripheral blood. The clonotype comes from an adult man with Graves' ophthalmopathy. CDR3 region: CASSEGTFFGNTIYF. In nucleotides, the CDR3 is TGTGCCAGCAGTGAAGGGACCTTCTTTGGAAACACCATATATTTT.